Here is one TCR beta chain with its context. Its specificity is unknown. Generated by immunoSEQ multiplex PCR, the TCRdb table keeps only in-frame clones and is missing some. The sample holds tens of thousands of clones, about three quarters seen once. Germline loops: CDR1 LGHNA, CDR2 YSLEER. The CDR3 extends over 15 amino acids. V lost 4 bases, J lost 2 bases, and 4 bases stayed unmatched. This sample was taken from a study of vaccination effects on CD4 cells after COVID-19. ViraFEST used viral peptide pools to expand antigen-specific CD4+ T cells before sequencing. Researchers isolated CD4+ T cells once 9 to 11 days of culture had elapsed. Documented for the person is a PCR-confirmed SARS-CoV-2 infection occurring between March and December 2020. On days 3 and 7, fresh IL-2 medium replaced half the medium.

The rearrangement uses TRBV4-3 and TRBJ2-7; 11 bases map to TRBD2. Sequencing was performed on CD4+ T cells from PBMCs cultured with HCoV-NL63 spike peptides, taken before COVID-19 vaccination. The origin of this receptor is a human donor who had a prior SARS-CoV-2 infection. The CDR3 nucleotides are TGCGCCAGCAGCCGAACTAGCGGGAGTCCCTACGAGCAGTACTTC. This codes for CASSRTSGSPYEQYF.